The 2 T cell receptor beta chains presented below share a single source sample, sequenced in a study of OX40 agonist ivuxolimab in advanced cancers. TCRdb's copy holds only in-frame clones and misses some; the assay was immunoSEQ multiplex PCR. The sample consists of 60,000 to 70,000 clones, over 75% of them appearing once. Sequenced material: CD4+ or CD8+ T cells sorted from blood, taken in a trial of the OX40 agonist ivuxolimab. Receptors were obtained from an adult with an advanced solid tumor such as melanoma, head and neck, liver or kidney cancer.

The CDR3 reads CASSFTFTGSVSRRSEAFF. The CDR3 nucleotides are TGTGCCAGCAGCTTTACGTTTACAGGGTCCGTCTCCCGTAGGTCTGAAGCTTTCTTT. The rearrangement uses TRBV7-2 and TRBJ1-1; maybe TRBD1 (6 bases). Germline CDR1 and CDR2: SGHTA and FQGNSA. Trimming took 3 bases from V and 6 from J, leaving 29 bases between them. The CDR3 is 19 amino acids.

This clone appeared once. V is TRBV7-2 and J is TRBJ1-1; D is possibly TRBD1 (5 bases). With 8 bases removed from V and 4 bases from J, the gap between germline ends came to 14 bases. From germline, CDR1 is SGHTA and CDR2 FQGNSA. This CDR3 region has 13 residues. The CDR3 sequence is CASFRQGFTEAFF. Written as DNA, the CDR3 is TGTGCCAGCTTCCGGCAGGGTTTCACTGAAGCTTTCTTT. Using reference TRBV7-2 and TRBJ1-1 for the parts outside the CDR3, the full variable domain is GAGVSQSPSNKVTEKGKDVELRCDPISGHTALYWYRQSLGQGLEFLIYFQGNSAPDKSGLPSDRFSAERTGGSVSTLTIQRTQQEDSAVYLCASFRQGFTEAFFGQGTRLTVV.